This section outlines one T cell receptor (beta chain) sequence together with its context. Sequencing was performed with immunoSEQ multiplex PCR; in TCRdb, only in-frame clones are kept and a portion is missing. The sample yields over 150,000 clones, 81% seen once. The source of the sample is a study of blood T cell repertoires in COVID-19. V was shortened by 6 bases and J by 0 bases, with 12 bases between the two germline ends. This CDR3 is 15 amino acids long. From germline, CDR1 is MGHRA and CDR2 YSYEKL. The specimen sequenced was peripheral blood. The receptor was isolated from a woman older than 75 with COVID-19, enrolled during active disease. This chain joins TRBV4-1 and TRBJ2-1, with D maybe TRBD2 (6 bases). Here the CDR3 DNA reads TGCGCCAGCAGTGATAGCGGTAACTCCTACAATGAGCAGTTCTTC. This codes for CASSDSGNSYNEQFF.